These 17 T cell receptor beta chains originate from one sample sequenced in a study of regulatory T cells in long-lasting Graves disease. Sample time point: persistent/refractory GD, antithyroid drugs over 5 years with positive TRAb. Preparation of the TCR library used RNA extracted from PBMCs. Through Arm-PCR of CDR3 regions and iRepertoire HTBI primers, TCR beta libraries were built. TCRdb fed the multiplex PCR reads into MiXCR, producing one record per CDR3 protein. The profile covers 400,000 to 600,000 distinct CDR3 sequences, with under 25% appearing a single time and around 7% taken by the ten largest. This specimen consisted of peripheral blood mononuclear cells (PBMCs), obtained when the disease was refractory, from a patient treated with antithyroid drugs. These receptors originate from a female donor with Graves disease.

Many counts were recorded for this clonotype. The rearrangement joins TRBV5-8 to TRBJ1-5; the D is unclear. Germline CDR1 is SGHTS and CDR2 is YDEGEE. With 0 bases removed from V and 4 bases from J, the gap between germline ends came to 8 bases. The CDR3 has 14 amino acids. CDR3 sequence (DNA): TGTGCCAGCAGCTTGGGCGGAACAAATCAGCCCCAGCATTTT. Translating it yields CASSLGGTNQPQHF.

The gene calls are TRBV2 and TRBJ2-1, with TRBD1 matching 7 bases. V shed 8 bases, J shed 2 bases, and the junction held 3 bases outside the gene matches. Germline V gene sequence: CDR1 SNHLY, CDR2 FYNNEI. The CDR3 extends over 13 amino acids. The CDR3 reads CASRQGPYNEQFF. The CDR3 bases are TGTGCCAGCCGACAGGGACCCTACAATGAGCAGTTCTTC.

The CDR3 DNA sequence: TGTGCCAGCAGCCCCCTAGCGGGAAAACGGGGTGCCAAAAACATTCAGTACTTC. It yields the protein CASSPLAGKRGAKNIQYF. The genes are TRBV11-2 and TRBJ2-4; 9 nucleotides align to TRBD2. The CDR3 has 18 amino acids. Germline V gene data show CDR1 as SGHAT and CDR2 as FQNNGV. The trim removed 5 bases at V and 1 base at J, leaving 12 bases unmatched.

V is TRBV12-3 or TRBV12-4 and J is TRBJ1-6; weak D call: TRBD1 (6 bases). Trimming shortened V by 9 bases and J by 7 bases, and 16 bases separated the two germline ends. The CDR3 runs to 14 residues. In nucleotides, the CDR3 is TGTGCCAGTCGGGGGGCATCGGAGAATTCACCCCTCCACTTT. It yields the protein CASRGASENSPLHF.

This clonotype was detected only once. The gene calls are TRBV11-1 and TRBJ1-5; 8 nucleotides line up with TRBD1. This CDR3 is 15 amino acids long. V lost 4 bases to trimming and J lost 3 bases; unmatched junction nucleotides: 5. Germline V lookup: CDR1 SGHAT, CDR2 FQDESV (reference sequence). The chain's CDR3 is CASSSDREVNQPQHF. CDR3 coding DNA: TGTGCCAGCAGCTCGGACAGGGAAGTCAATCAGCCCCAGCATTTT.

There are many counts of this clonotype. The chain recombines TRBV30 with TRBJ1-3; D ambiguous. The CDR3 covers 12 residues. Germline loops: CDR1 GTSNPN, CDR2 SVGIG (reference sequence). The V and J ends lost 0 bases and 8 bases respectively, with 8 bases between them. The CDR3 protein is CAWSVLGDTIYF. As DNA, the CDR3 is TGTGCCTGGAGTGTCCTCGGGGACACCATATATTTT.

This clonotype came up many times. The rearrangement uses TRBV27 and TRBJ1-2; D gene uncertain. This CDR3 spans 13 amino acids. Germline assignment: CDR1 MNHEY and CDR2 SMNVEV (reference sequence). The germline V and J ends were trimmed by 5 bases and 4 bases, with 11 bases remaining between them. Written as DNA, the CDR3 is TGTGCCAGCAGTAAAGACGGTCCCTATGGCTACACCTTC. Its translation is CASSKDGPYGYTF.

This clonotype was seen more than once but under ten times. The chain joins TRBV5-1 to TRBJ2-7; tentatively, D is TRBD2 (5 bases). Germline CDR1 reads SGHRS; CDR2 reads YFSETQ. This CDR3 contains 18 residues. V lost 3 bases and J 2 bases, leaving 24 bases between the germline ends. As DNA, the CDR3 is TGCGCCAGCAGCTACGGCAGGCTGGCAAGGAGGTTAACCTACGAGCAGTACTTC. Its translation: CASSYGRLARRLTYEQYF. Drawing the rest from reference TRBV5-1 and TRBJ2-7, the complete variable domain is KAGVTQTPRYLIKTRGQQVTLSCSPISGHRSVSWYQQTPGQGLQFLFEYFSETQRNKGNFPGRFSGRQFSNSRSEMNVSTLELGDSALYLCASSYGRLARRLTYEQYFGPGTRLTVT.

This clonotype turned up a few times. The rearrangement links TRBV7-9 to TRBJ1-1; possible D gene TRBD1, 6 bases. Germline V gene data show CDR1 as SEHNR and CDR2 as FQNEAQ (reference sequence). The CDR3 loop spans 16 amino acids. Trimming shortened V by 4 bases and J by 0 bases, and 15 bases separated the two germline ends. The DNA of the CDR3 is TGTGCCAGCAGCTCCCGGGGGGGCCCCCTGAACACTGAAGCTTTCTTT. This gives the protein CASSSRGGPLNTEAFF.

As regards this clonotype: Just one base apart from a much larger clone, this may be a read error. The J gene is TRBJ2-7, the V gene TRBV11-2, with D unresolved. The V and J ends lost 11 bases and 6 bases respectively, with 23 bases between them. CDR1 and CDR2 (germline): SGHAT, FQNNGV. The CDR3 has 14 amino acids. The CDR3 DNA reads TGTGCCTGCCCCGCGACCACCCCCTTTGCCGAGCAGTACTTC. The encoded protein is CACPATTPFAEQYF.

This rearrangement joins TRBV12-3 or TRBV12-4 to TRBJ1-1; 8 bases map to TRBD1. The CDR3 is 14 residues long. V trimming: 6 bases; J trimming: 3 bases; junction bases outside the gene matches: 6. CDR3 coding DNA: TGTGCCAGCAGACCCCAACAGGGGGACACTGAAGCTTTCTTT. Protein: CASRPQQGDTEAFF.

This clonotype occurred a few times. The chain employs TRBV20-1 and TRBJ1-4; no definite D call. The CDR3 totals 11 residues. Germline CDR1 and CDR2: DFQATT and SNEGSKA (reference sequence). V gave up 1 base and J gave up 7 bases, with 4 bases separating them. For the CDR3, the DNA is TGCAGTGCTAGAGTAGGTGAAAAACTGTTTTTT. Its protein is CSARVGEKLFF.

CDR3 protein: CSALRIASGRAFNYEQYF. CDR3 DNA sequence: TGCAGTGCTCTCAGGATCGCTAGCGGGAGGGCCTTCAACTACGAGCAGTACTTC. This chain connects TRBV20-1 to TRBJ2-7; the match to TRBD2 covers 12 bases. The CDR3 consists of 18 residues. Germline CDR1 and CDR2: DFQATT and SNEGSKA (reference sequence). V lost 5 bases and J lost 3; bases outside the gene matches: 17.

The rearrangement joins TRBV11-3 to TRBJ2-2; D unresolved. V lost 1 base and J lost 7, with 13 bases in between. Germline V gene sequence: CDR1 SGHNT, CDR2 YENEEA. There are 15 residues in the CDR3. This chain's CDR3 is CASSLALGAGGELFF. The CDR3 DNA is TGTGCCAGCAGCTTAGCATTAGGTGCAGGCGGGGAGCTGTTTTTT.

This clonotype has at least ten counts. The V gene is TRBV6-1, the J gene TRBJ2-7; D is possibly TRBD1 (6 bases). The V end was cut by 5 bases, the J end by 8 bases, with 22 bases between. The length of the CDR3 is 15 residues. Germline CDR1 MNHNS, CDR2 SASEGT. Here the CDR3 reads CASSLLQGLLAQQYF. As DNA, the CDR3 is TGTGCCAGCAGTCTCCTACAGGGATTATTGGCCCAGCAGTACTTC.

Points on this clonotype: This may be a read error, as it is one base from a much larger clone. No conserved phenylalanine or tryptophan is present at the end of the CDR3, so a read error is the likely explanation. The V call is TRBV2, the J call TRBJ2-7; 7 bases line up with TRBD1. J was trimmed by 6 bases and V by 7 bases; bases with no gene match: 9. In germline, CDR1 is SNHLY, CDR2 FYNNEI. CDR3 length: 13 amino acids. The CDR3 sequence: CASNLYGTVEQYL. The CDR3 bases are TGTGCCAGCAACCTGTACGGGACAGTCGAGCAGTACCTC.

The chain employs TRBV27 and TRBJ2-2; D unresolved. Trimming shortened V by 3 bases and J by 2 bases, and 10 bases separated the two germline ends. The CDR3 extends over 15 amino acids. Germline V gene data show CDR1 as MNHEY and CDR2 as SMNVEV (reference sequence). CDR3 DNA sequence: TGTGCCAGCAGTTTCTTACAGATAAACACCGGGGAGCTGTTTTTT. Protein: CASSFLQINTGELFF.